Here is one TCR beta chain with its context. No antigen is known for it. RNA transcripts yielded amplified TCR beta CDR3 regions. HTBI primers were employed in a first-round RT-PCR of the TCR CDR3. TCRdb used MiXCR to reprocess the multiplex PCR reads, holding one entry per CDR3 protein. The repertoire holds about 400,000 distinct CDR3 sequences, with approximately 25% as singletons. The data were obtained in a study of T cells in Graves' hyperthyroidism and ophthalmopathy. Turning to the study itself: Peripheral blood was collected at initial diagnosis, before any treatment.

Study-wide results and limits: A median around 6.4 months before onset, the model predicted ophthalmopathy. A model using 13 V-J features told ophthalmopathy apart from stable hyperthyroidism. Blood also carried most thyroid clonotypes expanded above 0.001.

This CDR3 has 16 amino acids. Germline-derived CDR1 and CDR2 are SGHKS and YYEKEE (reference sequence). V lost 4 bases to trimming and J lost 2 bases; unmatched junction nucleotides: 11. This chain connects TRBV5-5 to TRBJ2-7; TRBD2 matches at 8 bases. This TCR was sampled from a man aged 45-65 years with Graves' hyperthyroidism. Material for sequencing was blood. The CDR3 reads CASSTGLAGTTYEQYF. The DNA of the CDR3 is TGTGCCAGCAGCACCGGCTTAGCGGGGACGACCTACGAGCAGTACTTC.